This T cell receptor (beta chain) derives from a study of PD-1 blockade in classical Hodgkin lymphoma (dated by TCRdb to between 2020 and 2021). Some background on the complete study: Nivolumab dosing was 3 mg/kg intravenously every 2 weeks, continuing until either disease progression or unacceptable toxicity. A peripheral blood immune signature of response to PD-1 blockade in classical Hodgkin lymphoma was defined using TCR beta sequencing and CyTOF.

The time point label, as the study defines it: cycle 2 day 1 (C2D1) of nivolumab. All trial patients had relapsed after autologous stem cell transplantation, with cohorts A, B and C differing in prior brentuximab vedotin exposure. The trial cohort was composed of approximately 56 patients with relapsed/refractory classical Hodgkin lymphoma, for whom complete response, partial response or progressive disease was recorded as best overall response. Single-agent nivolumab was administered to trial patients in the multi-cohort phase II CheckMate 205 trial. Best overall response was determined by an independent review committee according to the 2007 International Working Group response criteria. Trial PBMCs were collected just before the start of nivolumab (C1D1) and during therapy at cycle 2 day 1 and cycle 4 day 1. Peripheral blood was collected in 8 mL Vacutainer Cell Preparation Tubes, from which PBMCs were isolated by centrifugation and then cryopreserved.

What the authors observed across the whole study: A significant rise by C4D1 was seen in CD4+ but not CD8+ TCR diversity (p=0.0027 vs p=0.16), with the rise being most apparent in complete responders (p=0.02). Baseline TCR diversity was reported as lower in newly diagnosed patients than in healthy donors, and lower still in relapsed/refractory patients. Diversity was lower in patients who began nivolumab less than 1 year after ASCT, so these patients were left out of later analyses to avoid confounding by immune reconstitution. Baseline diversity similar to that of newly diagnosed patients was observed in trial patients achieving complete response, whereas significantly lower diversity was observed in partial responders and progressors. The study was restricted to a single clinical trial cohort, and the causes of repertoire differences, possibly disease activity or prior therapy, were left undefined.

The germline V gene encodes CDR1 SNHLY and CDR2 FYNNEI. Spanning cysteine to phenylalanine, the CDR3 consists of 11 amino acids. The DNA shown is the 33-base CDR3, in frame from base 1. Note on this clone: What antigen it recognizes has not been identified. The junction departs from the called germline gene at one end, perhaps through a read error.

The Qiagen DNeasy kit was used to extract genomic DNA from unsorted PBMCs and from the negatively selected CD4+ and CD8+ fractions. TCR beta CDR3 regions were amplified by immunoSEQ multiplex PCR using primers annealing to V and J segments. A synthetic immune receptor repertoire was used to minimize amplification bias, and remaining bias was computationally removed after sequencing. The source study handled its data this way. Repertoire diversity was quantified as the Shannon entropy index using custom Python scripts. Unsorted, CD4+ and CD8+ repertoires were analyzed separately, except for combined analyses in which CD4+ and CD8+ sequences were merged in silico. Clonal expansion was defined as at least a 2-fold frequency increase after treatment relative to C1D1, with a pseudocount of 0.5 for undetected baseline clones. Singleton clones were defined as clones with 0 or 1 copy at C1D1, and non-singleton clones were defined as clones with 2 or more copies. Clones expanded in unsorted samples were labelled as CD4+, CD8+ or unknown by matching protein sequences in sorted samples from the same patient. Wilcoxon tests on paired samples were used to test changes in diversity from C1D1 to C4D1. TCRdb's version of the immuneACCESS table is confined to in-frame rearrangements and falls short of the full clone set. An unresolved V gene accounts for under half of the shortfall where checked; the remainder is of unknown origin. The V and J calls and clone size were taken over from that table, and D and trimming were inferred from the DNA. Here the sample has roughly 90,000 clones; around 81% occur a single time. Of the sample, roughly 16% is held by the ten largest clones.

The chain is made from TRBV2 and TRBJ1-1; no D gene is confidently identified. This TCR was recovered from a human donor with classical Hodgkin lymphoma. The source was peripheral blood mononuclear cells (PBMCs), collected before the second cycle of nivolumab. The CDR3 protein: CASSENAEAFF. Here is the DNA: TGTGCCAGCAGCGAGAACGCTGAAGCTTTCTTT.